The TCR beta chain under discussion was sequenced for a study of blood T cell repertoires in COVID-19. Study details: Samples taken during acute and convalescent COVID-19 were collected in the United States, Italy and Spain.

With 11 bases removed from V and 6 bases from J, the gap between germline ends came to 21 bases. The CDR3 consists of 14 residues. Germline V gene sequence: CDR1 ENHRY, CDR2 SYGVKD. Generated by immunoSEQ multiplex PCR, the TCRdb table keeps only in-frame clones and is missing some. The sample includes 130,000 to 150,000 clones, around 86% of them seen just once. Donors were grouped by their self-reported clinical history. This clone was seen once. The material sequenced was PBMCs or T cells enriched from blood (not recorded which). This rearrangement joins TRBV10-3 to TRBJ2-3, with a possible D match to TRBD2 (6 bases). This TCR came from a man aged 60-69 years who had recovered from COVID-19. CDR3: CAASREAGRDTQYF. CDR3 nucleotide sequence: TGTGCCGCCTCCAGGGAGGCCGGTCGGGATACGCAGTATTTT.